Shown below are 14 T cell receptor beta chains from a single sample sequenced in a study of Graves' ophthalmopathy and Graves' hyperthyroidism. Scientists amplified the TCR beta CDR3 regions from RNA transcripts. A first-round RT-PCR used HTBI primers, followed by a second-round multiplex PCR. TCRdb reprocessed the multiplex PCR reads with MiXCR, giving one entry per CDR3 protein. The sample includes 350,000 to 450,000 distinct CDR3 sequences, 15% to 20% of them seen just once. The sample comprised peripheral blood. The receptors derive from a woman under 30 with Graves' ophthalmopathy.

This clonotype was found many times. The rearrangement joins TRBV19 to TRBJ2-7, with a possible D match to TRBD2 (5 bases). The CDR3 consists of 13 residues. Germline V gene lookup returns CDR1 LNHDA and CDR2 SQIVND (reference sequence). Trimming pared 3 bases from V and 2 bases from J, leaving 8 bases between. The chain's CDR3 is CASSIGDTYEQYF. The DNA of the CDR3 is TGTGCCAGTAGTATCGGGGATACCTACGAGCAGTACTTC.

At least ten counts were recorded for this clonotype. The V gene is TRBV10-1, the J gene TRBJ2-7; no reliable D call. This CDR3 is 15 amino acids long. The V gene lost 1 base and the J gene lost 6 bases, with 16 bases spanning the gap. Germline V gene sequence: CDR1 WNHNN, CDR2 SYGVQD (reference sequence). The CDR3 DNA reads TGCGCCAGCAGTGAGTTCCCTACGGGCCGTGGCGAGCAGTACTTC. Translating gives CASSEFPTGRGEQYF.

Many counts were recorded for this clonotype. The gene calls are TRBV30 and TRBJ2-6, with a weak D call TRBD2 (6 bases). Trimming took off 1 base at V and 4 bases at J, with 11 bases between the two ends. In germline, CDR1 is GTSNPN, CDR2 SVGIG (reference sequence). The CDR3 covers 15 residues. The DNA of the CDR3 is TGTGCCTGGAGTGCCGGGACTGGAGGGGCCAACGTCCTGACTTTC. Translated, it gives CAWSAGTGGANVLTF.

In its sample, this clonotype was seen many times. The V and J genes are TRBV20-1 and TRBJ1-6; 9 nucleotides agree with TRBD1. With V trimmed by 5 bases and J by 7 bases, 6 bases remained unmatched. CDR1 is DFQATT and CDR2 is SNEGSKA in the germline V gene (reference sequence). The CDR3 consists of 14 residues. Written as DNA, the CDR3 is TGCAGTGCTCGAACCGGGACAGGGAATTCACCCCTCCACTTT. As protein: CSARTGTGNSPLHF.

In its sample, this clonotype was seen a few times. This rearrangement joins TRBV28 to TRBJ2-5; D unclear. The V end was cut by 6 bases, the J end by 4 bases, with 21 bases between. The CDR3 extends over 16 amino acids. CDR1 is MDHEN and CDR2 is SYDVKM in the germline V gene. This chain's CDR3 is CASRRASFGSGETQYF. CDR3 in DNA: TGTGCCAGCAGACGAGCCTCCTTTGGGTCGGGAGAGACCCAGTACTTC.

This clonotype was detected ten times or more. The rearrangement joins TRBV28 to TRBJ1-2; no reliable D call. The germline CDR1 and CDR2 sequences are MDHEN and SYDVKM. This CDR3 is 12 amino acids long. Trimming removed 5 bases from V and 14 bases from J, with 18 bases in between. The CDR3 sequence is CASSLLGGGPTF. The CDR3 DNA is TGTGCCAGCAGTCTCCTGGGCGGAGGCCCAACCTTC.

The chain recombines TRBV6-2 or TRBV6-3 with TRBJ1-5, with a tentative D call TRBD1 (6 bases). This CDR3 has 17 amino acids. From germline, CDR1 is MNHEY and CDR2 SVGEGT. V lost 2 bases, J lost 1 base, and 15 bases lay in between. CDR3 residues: CASSYQAGETSNQPQHF. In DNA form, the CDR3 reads TGTGCCAGCAGTTACCAGGCAGGGGAGACCAGCAATCAGCCCCAGCATTTT.

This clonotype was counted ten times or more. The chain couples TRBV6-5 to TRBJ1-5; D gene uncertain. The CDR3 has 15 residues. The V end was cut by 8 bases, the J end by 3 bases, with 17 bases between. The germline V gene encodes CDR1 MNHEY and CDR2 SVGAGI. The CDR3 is CASLLYQIANQPQHF. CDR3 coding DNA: TGTGCCAGCCTTTTGTACCAGATCGCCAATCAGCCCCAGCATTTT.

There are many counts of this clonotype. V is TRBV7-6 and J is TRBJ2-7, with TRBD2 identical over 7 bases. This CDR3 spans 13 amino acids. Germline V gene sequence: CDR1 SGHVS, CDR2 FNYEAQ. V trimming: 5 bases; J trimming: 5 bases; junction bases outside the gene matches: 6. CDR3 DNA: TGTGCCAGCAGCCCAGGACTAGACAACGAGCAGTACTTC. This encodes CASSPGLDNEQYF. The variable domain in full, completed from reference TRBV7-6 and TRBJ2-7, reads GAGVSQSPRYKVTKRGQDVALRCDPISGHVSLYWYRQALGQGPEFLTYFNYEAQQDKSGLPNDRFSAERPEGSISTLTIQRTEQRDSAMYRCASSPGLDNEQYFGPGTRLTVT.

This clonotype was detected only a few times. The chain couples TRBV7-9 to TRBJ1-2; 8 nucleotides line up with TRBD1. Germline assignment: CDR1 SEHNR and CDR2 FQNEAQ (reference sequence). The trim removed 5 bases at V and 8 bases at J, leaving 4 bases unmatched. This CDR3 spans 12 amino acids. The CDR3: CASSIGQGGYTF. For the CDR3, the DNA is TGTGCCAGCAGCATAGGACAGGGCGGCTACACCTTC. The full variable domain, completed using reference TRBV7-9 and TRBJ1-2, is DTGVSQNPRHKITKRGQNVTFRCDPISEHNRLYWYRQTLGQGPEFLTYFQNEAQLEKSRLLSDRFSAERPKGSFSTLEIQRTEQGDSAMYLCASSIGQGGYTFGSGTRLTVV.

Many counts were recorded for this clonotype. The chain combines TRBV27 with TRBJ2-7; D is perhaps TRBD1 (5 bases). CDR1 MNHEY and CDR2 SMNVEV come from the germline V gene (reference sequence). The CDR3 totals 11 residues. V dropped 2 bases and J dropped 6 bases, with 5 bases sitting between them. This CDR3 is CASSLQGEQYF. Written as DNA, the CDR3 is TGTGCCAGCAGTTTACAGGGCGAGCAGTACTTC.

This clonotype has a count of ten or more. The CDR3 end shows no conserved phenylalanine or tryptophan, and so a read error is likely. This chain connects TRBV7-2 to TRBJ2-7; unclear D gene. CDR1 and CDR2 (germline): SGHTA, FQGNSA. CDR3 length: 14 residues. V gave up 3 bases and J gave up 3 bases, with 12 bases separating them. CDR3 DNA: TGTGCCAGCAGCTTTAGCACTATTGGCTACGAGCAGTACATC. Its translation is CASSFSTIGYEQYI.

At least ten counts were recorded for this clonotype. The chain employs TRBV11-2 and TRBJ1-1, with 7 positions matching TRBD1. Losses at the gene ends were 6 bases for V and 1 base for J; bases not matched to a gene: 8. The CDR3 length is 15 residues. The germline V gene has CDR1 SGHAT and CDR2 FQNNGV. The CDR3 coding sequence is TGTGCCAGCAGATCGACAGGGCGGAAGAACACTGAAGCTTTCTTT. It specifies CASRSTGRKNTEAFF. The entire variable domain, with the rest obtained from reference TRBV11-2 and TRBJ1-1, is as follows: EAGVAQSPRYKIIEKRQSVAFWCNPISGHATLYWYQQILGQGPKLLIQFQNNGVVDDSQLPKDRFSAERLKGVDSTLKIQPAKLEDSAVYLCASRSTGRKNTEAFFGQGTRLTVV.

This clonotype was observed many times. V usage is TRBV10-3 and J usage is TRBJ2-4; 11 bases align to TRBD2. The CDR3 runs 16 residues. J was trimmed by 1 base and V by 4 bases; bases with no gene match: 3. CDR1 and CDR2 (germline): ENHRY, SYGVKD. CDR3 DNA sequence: TGTGCCATCAGTGCTAGCGGGGGGACGGCCAAAAACATTCAGTACTTC. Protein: CAISASGGTAKNIQYF.